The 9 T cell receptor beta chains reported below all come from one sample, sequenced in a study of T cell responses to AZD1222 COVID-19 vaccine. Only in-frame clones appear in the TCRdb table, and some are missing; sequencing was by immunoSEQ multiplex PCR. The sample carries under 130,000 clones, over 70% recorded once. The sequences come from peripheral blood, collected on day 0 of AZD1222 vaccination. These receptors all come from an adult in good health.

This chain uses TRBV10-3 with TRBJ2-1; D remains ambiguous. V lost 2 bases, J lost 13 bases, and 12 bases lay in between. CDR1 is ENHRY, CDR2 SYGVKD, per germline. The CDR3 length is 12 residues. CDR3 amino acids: CAISEERGPQFF. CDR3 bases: TGTGCCATCAGTGAGGAGCGCGGTCCCCAGTTCTTC.

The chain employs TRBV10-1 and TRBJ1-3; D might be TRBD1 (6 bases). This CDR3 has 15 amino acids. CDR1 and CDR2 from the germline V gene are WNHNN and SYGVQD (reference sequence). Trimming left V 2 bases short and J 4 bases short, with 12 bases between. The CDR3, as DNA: TGCGCCAGCAGTGAGGGGCTGACAGGAGGAAACACCATATATTTT. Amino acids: CASSEGLTGGNTIYF.

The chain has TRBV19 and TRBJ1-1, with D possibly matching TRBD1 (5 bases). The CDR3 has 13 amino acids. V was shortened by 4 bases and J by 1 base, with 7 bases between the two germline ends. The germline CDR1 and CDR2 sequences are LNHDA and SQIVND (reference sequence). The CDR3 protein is CASSTTGNTEAFF. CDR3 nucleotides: TGTGCCAGTAGTACAACAGGGAACACTGAAGCTTTCTTT.

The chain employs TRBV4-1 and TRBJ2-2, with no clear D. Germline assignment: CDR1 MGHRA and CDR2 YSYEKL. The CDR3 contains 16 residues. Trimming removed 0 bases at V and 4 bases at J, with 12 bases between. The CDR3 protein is CASSQEGWAFTGELFF. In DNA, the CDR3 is TGCGCCAGCAGCCAAGAAGGATGGGCATTCACCGGGGAGCTGTTTTTT.

CDR3 sequence (DNA): TGTGCCAGCAGTTACGTGCAGGGGTTGGGTAATGAAAAACTGTTTTTT. Its translation is CASSYVQGLGNEKLFF. This rearrangement joins TRBV6-6 to TRBJ1-4; TRBD1 might be the D (6 bases). The CDR3 is 16 residues long. With 2 bases removed from V and 4 bases from J, the gap between germline ends came to 14 bases. The germline V gene encodes CDR1 MNHNY and CDR2 SVGAGI (reference sequence).

CDR3 amino acids: CASSTGLVANEQFF. As DNA, the CDR3 is TGTGCCAGCAGCACGGGACTAGTTGCTAATGAGCAGTTCTTC. The rearrangement links TRBV11-2 to TRBJ2-1, with TRBD2 matching 8 bases. Germline V gene lookup returns CDR1 SGHAT and CDR2 FQNNGV. V gave up 5 bases and J gave up 7 bases; unmatched junction bases: 7. The CDR3 sequence is 14 residues long. The variable domain in full, with the rest retrieved from reference TRBV11-2 and TRBJ2-1, is EAGVAQSPRYKIIEKRQSVAFWCNPISGHATLYWYQQILGQGPKLLIQFQNNGVVDDSQLPKDRFSAERLKGVDSTLKIQPAKLEDSAVYLCASSTGLVANEQFFGPGTRLTVL.

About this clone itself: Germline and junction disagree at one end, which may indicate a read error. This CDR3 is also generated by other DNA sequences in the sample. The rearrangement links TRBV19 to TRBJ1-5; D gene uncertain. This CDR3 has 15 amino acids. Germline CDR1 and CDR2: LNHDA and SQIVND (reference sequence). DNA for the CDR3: TGCGCCAGTAGCTCAGAGTCACAGAACAATCAGCCCCAGCATTTT. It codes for CASSSESQNNQPQHF.

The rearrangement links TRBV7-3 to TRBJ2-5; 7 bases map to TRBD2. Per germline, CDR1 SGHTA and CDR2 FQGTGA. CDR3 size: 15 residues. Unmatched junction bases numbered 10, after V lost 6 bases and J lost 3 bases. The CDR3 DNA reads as TGTGCCAGCAGTAGTACGGGGAGGGGAAAAGAGACCCAGTACTTC. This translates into CASSSTGRGKETQYF.

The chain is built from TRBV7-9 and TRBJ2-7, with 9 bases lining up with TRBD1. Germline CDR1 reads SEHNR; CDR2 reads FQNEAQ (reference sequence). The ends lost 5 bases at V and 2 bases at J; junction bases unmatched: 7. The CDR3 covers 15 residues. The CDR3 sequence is CASSPSGQGPYEQYF. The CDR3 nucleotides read TGTGCCAGCAGCCCGTCGGGACAGGGACCCTACGAGCAGTACTTC.